This T cell receptor beta chain was captured by sequencing in a study of blood T cell repertoires in COVID-19. Overall study: PBMCs, B-cell-depleted T cells, or T cells provided the cDNA or gDNA that made up the material.

This CDR3 has 17 residues. The germline V gene encodes CDR1 LGHNA and CDR2 YSLEER. Trimming removed 1 base at V and 4 bases at J, with 16 bases between. Methods used by the authors: Counts of nucleated cells, estimated from reference gene primer amplification, were obtained. Measured with immunoSEQ multiplex PCR; TCRdb has only the in-frame clones, and not every one. V and J calls and clone size are those listed in that table; D and trimming were worked out from the DNA. Of approximately 28,000 clones listed, roughly 93% are singletons. This receptor was obtained from a woman aged 65 to 85 with COVID-19, enrolled during active disease. The genes are TRBV4-3 and TRBJ1-4; D not resolved. Sequencing input: peripheral blood. CDR3 sequence (DNA): TGCGCCAGCAGCCAAGCCGTTGTAACTTCGGGTAATGAAAAACTGTTTTTT. Translated: CASSQAVVTSGNEKLFF.